What follows is one T cell receptor (beta chain) and its context. No antigen is known for it. The sample is drawn from a study of T cell responses to AZD1222 COVID-19 vaccine. Study results and caveats: Vaccination with two AZD1222 doses was followed by a rise in Spike-specific TCR breadth and depth. Only a handful of people who got AZD1222 tested seropositive at baseline. The CD4 TCRs associated with vaccination extended across spike and predominated at 160-218 and 743-854.

The CDR3 is made up of 12 amino acids. Trimming removed 6 bases at V and 6 bases at J, with 8 bases between. Germline loops: CDR1 LGHDT, CDR2 YNNKEL (reference sequence). Measured with immunoSEQ multiplex PCR; TCRdb has only the in-frame clones, and not every one. This table has 90,000 to 150,000 clones, about 82% appearing once. The receptor was isolated from an adult who received the AZD1222 COVID-19 vaccine. This sample comprised peripheral blood, obtained 28 days after the second AZD1222 dose. The rearrangement joins TRBV3-1 (or the pseudogene TRBV3-2) to TRBJ2-2; D gene unclear. The CDR3 sequence is CASSRTAGELFF. CDR3 bases: TGTGCCAGCAGTCGGACGGCCGGGGAGCTGTTTTTT.